This TCR beta chain was obtained from a study of blood T cell repertoires in COVID-19. Across the whole study: Material from acute and convalescent COVID-19 was sourced from the United States, Italy and Spain. In each case, the material was cDNA or gDNA derived from T cells, B-cell-depleted T cells, or PBMCs.

Germline V gene lookup returns CDR1 LNHDA and CDR2 SQIVND (reference sequence). V lost 5 bases and J 13 bases, leaving 9 bases between the germline ends. This CDR3 has 10 amino acids. Original handling: Estimation of nucleated cell counts relied on the amplification of reference gene primers. TCRdb's copy holds only in-frame clones and misses some; the assay was immunoSEQ multiplex PCR. The V and J calls and the clone size are those of that table, but D and trimming were determined from the DNA. The table lists some 250,000 clones, roughly 84% of them singletons. The sample consisted of peripheral blood. The chain uses TRBV19 and TRBJ1-3, with D hard to call. The sequence was obtained from a woman between 18 and 30 years old with acute or convalescent COVID-19. The CDR3 nucleotides read TGTGCCAGTAGTCGTCGGGAAATATATTTT. The encoded protein is CASSRREIYF.